The following is a TCR beta chain sequence with its context. This clonotype was seen a few times. Its antigen has not been determined. No much larger clone is present one base from it, and per-base qualities are unavailable. The sample originates from a study of CD8 T cells in ankylosing spondylitis (dated by TCRdb to the late 2010s). About the investigation overall: T cell receptor beta repertoires were profiled in healthy donors and ankylosing spondylitis patients so that disease-linked TCR variants could be found. In total, the full study cohort was made up of roughly 110 healthy donors and more than 20 ankylosing spondylitis patients. Peripheral blood was sampled, and synovial fluid was also collected from ankylosing spondylitis patients.

Overall study results and their limits: The disease-linked clones showed a CD8+ phenotype and occurred at relatively low frequencies in peripheral blood. The disease-linked clones were reported to be significantly enriched in matched synovial fluid samples from ankylosing spondylitis patients. A TCR beta motif made up of several highly homologous amino acid variants appeared to be characteristic of blood from ankylosing spondylitis patients. Some TCR beta motif variants had previously been reported in synovial fluid and blood of reactive arthritis patients, which suggested common disease-initiation mechanisms.

These reads were obtained on an Illumina HiSeq 2500. Quantitative 5'-RACE with molecular barcodes was used to prepare TCR beta libraries. From the authors' description of their analysis: A new computational method, built on a probabilistic model of VDJ rearrangement, was used to identify disease-linked TCR variants. TCRdb reprocessing: public reads trimmed at Q25 with fastp, clones called with MiXCR, in-frame beta chains kept. Duplicate CDR3 protein sequences are folded into a single record with the most common DNA and genes. TCRdb's processing, not the authors' own work, is the source of the V and J calls. This sample is represented by a few hundred thousand distinct CDR3 sequences; about 10% of them were singletons. Clones ranked in the top ten supply under 7% of the sample. CDR1 is given as MGHRA and CDR2 as YSYEKL, both from the germline V gene. The V and J ends are trimmed by 1 base and 3 bases, leaving 9 bases between them. The CDR3 covers 14 residues, taking in both the cysteine and the phenylalanine. Only the CDR3 portion is preserved as DNA: 42 bases, with reading frame beginning at the first base.

Sequenced sample: blood, either unsorted or a sorted T cell fraction (not recorded which). The chain joins TRBV4-1 to TRBJ2-5; no confident D gene assignment can be made. The clonotype was recovered from a male donor with ankylosing spondylitis or in good health (not recorded which). The bases read TGCGCCAGCAGCCAAGTGGGCCGAGAAGAGACCCAGTACTTC. It specifies CASSQVGREETQYF.